Listed below are T cell receptor beta chains from one sample, sequenced in a study of T cell responses to AZD1222 COVID-19 vaccine. Sequencing was performed with immunoSEQ multiplex PCR; in TCRdb, only in-frame clones are kept and a portion is missing. Seen here are more than 95,000 clones, about 92% observed once, and the top ten hold 1.1%. The sequences come from peripheral blood, collected on day 0 of AZD1222 vaccination. The origin of the receptors is an adult in good health. Both conserved end residues are part of each CDR3.

j_call v_call cdr3_aa
TRBJ2-4 TRBV9 CASSVVSGGSKNIQYF
TRBJ2-1 TRBV6-1 CASSEDGGGAYNEQFF
TRBJ2-7 TRBV5-1 CASSLVAGVDEQYF
TRBJ1-5 TRBV12-5 CASGLNNQPQHF
TRBJ2-5 TRBV2 CASSAQRGYQETQYF
TRBJ2-2 TRBV9 CASSVGTSTGELFF
TRBJ2-3 TRBV6-5 CASSYSGGSGSDTQYF
TRBJ1-2 TRBV18 CASSRGPVPNYGYTF
TRBJ1-2 TRBV10-3 CAISMTGQGYTF
TRBJ2-3 TRBV21-1 CASSYTGEGTDTQYF
TRBJ1-2 TRBV30 CAWSVQEAGGNGYTF
TRBJ1-1 TRBV5-1 CASSLRGREAFF
TRBJ2-5 TRBV28 CASSLDRSGEGTQYF
TRBJ2-4 TRBV19 CASSIVMRQGSGIQYF
TRBJ1-3 TRBV9 CASSSTPGGNTIYF
TRBJ1-5 TRBV30 CAWSPRGLQSGQPQHF
TRBJ1-1 TRBV29-1 CSVEFRGLRNTEAFF
TRBJ2-1 TRBV19 CASSPGTVYNEQFF
TRBJ2-1 TRBV12-3/TRBV12-4 CASSFLMVDEQFF
TRBJ2-7 TRBV19 CASSPTGVYEQYF
TRBJ2-7 TRBV7-9 CASSLSGTRIGYEQYF
TRBJ2-1 TRBV5-6 CASSTGSWGYEQFF
TRBJ2-3 TRBV11-1 CASSTGLAETDTQYF
TRBJ2-1 TRBV27 CASSRGGRAQEQFF
TRBJ2-7 TRBV5-1 CASSLAGTILEQYF
TRBJ1-1 TRBV29-1 CSAEQGDTEAFF
TRBJ1-1 TRBV28 CASSLFDRGRAEAFF
TRBJ1-2 TRBV28 CASSLNRNYGYTF
TRBJ1-2 TRBV6-5 CASSFIKSPNYGYTF
TRBJ2-7 TRBV12-3/TRBV12-4 CASSFNYEQYF
TRBJ1-2 TRBV28 CASSLVAAGPYGYTF
TRBJ1-2 TRBV7-8 CASSLPGARGYGYTF
TRBJ2-7 TRBV6-1 CASSEFYSLIGVYEQYF
TRBJ2-3 TRBV9 CASSETATSTDTQYF
TRBJ2-1 TRBV19 CASSLVRGENEQFF
TRBJ1-3 TRBV3-1/TRBV3-2 CASSPSYSGNTIYF
TRBJ1-6 TRBV5-1 CASSRWTADNSPLHF
TRBJ2-7 TRBV5-1 CASSWGLAGEAYEQYF
TRBJ1-1 TRBV6-6 CASAILTNTEAFF
TRBJ1-4 TRBV29-1 CSVSQGATNEKLFF
TRBJ2-1 TRBV11-3 CASSPGLASSYNEQFF
TRBJ1-2 TRBV6-1 CASSERWRGTANYGYTF
TRBJ2-2 TRBV29-1 CSVDSGGGTGELFF
TRBJ2-7 TRBV28 CASSWYDRASSYEQYF
TRBJ1-1 TRBV6-5 CASTPGDRISTEAFF
TRBJ2-3 TRBV18 CASSPLAGSTDTQYF
TRBJ1-4 TRBV4-2 CASKDGTGLNEKLFF
TRBJ1-6 TRBV7-3 CASSFSGQGNSPLHF
TRBJ1-4 TRBV2 CASSRRGRDEKLFF